Each of the 25 T cell receptor beta chains below was sequenced from the same sample in a study of blood T cells in healthy people across ages. Then a second PCR, running about 6 to 12 cycles, was carried out with a sample-barcoded 5' primer and a J-beta primer mix. TCRdb reanalysed the 5' RACE reads using MiXCR and keeps one entry per CDR3 protein. The sample carries 800,000 or so distinct CDR3 sequences, more than 20% recorded once. In addition, the sample was reused for a study of T cells of mothers and their children.

Sequencing was done on a sample of blood. The receptors were gathered from a boy between 10 and 17 years old in good health.

There are a few counts of this clonotype. This rearrangement joins TRBV7-2 to TRBJ1-1; TRBD1 agrees at 8 bases. The CDR3 is made up of 14 amino acids. Germline V gene lookup returns CDR1 SGHTA and CDR2 FQGNSA. V lost 4 bases, J lost 4 bases, and 5 bases stayed unmatched. The CDR3 here is CASSSQGVGTEAFF. CDR3 in DNA: TGTGCCAGCAGCTCACAGGGGGTGGGCACTGAAGCTTTCTTT.

The gene calls are TRBV25-1 and TRBJ2-4, with D possibly TRBD2 on 6 matching bases. V lost 3 bases to trimming and J lost 9 bases, with 12 bases between them. This CDR3 spans 13 amino acids. Germline V CDR1 and CDR2: MGHDK, SYGVNS. The CDR3 reads CASSEGGGRIQYF. CDR3 coding DNA: TGTGCCAGCAGTGAGGGGGGAGGACGCATTCAGTACTTC. The whole variable domain, remainder taken from reference TRBV25-1 and TRBJ2-4, is EADIYQTPRYLVIGTGKKITLECSQTMGHDKMYWYQQDPGMELHLIHYSYGVNSTEKGDLSSESTVSRIRTEHFPLTLESARPSHTSQYLCASSEGGGRIQYFGAGTRLSVL.

The chain employs TRBV6-5 and TRBJ1-2; no clear D gene. The CDR3 extends over 15 amino acids. V shed 0 bases and J shed 4 bases, with 12 bases lying between them. Germline assignment: CDR1 MNHEY and CDR2 SVGAGI. DNA of the CDR3: TGTGCCAGCAGTTACTCTAGCGGGAGTAGCTATGGCTACACCTTC. Protein: CASSYSSGSSYGYTF.

J is TRBJ1-1 and V is TRBV6-6; a possible D gene is TRBD1 (6 bases). CDR1 and CDR2 from the germline V gene are MNHNY and SVGAGI (reference sequence). Between the trimmed V and J ends, which lost 7 bases and 8 bases, there was a span of 14 bases. The CDR3 runs 12 residues. CDR3 nucleotide sequence: TGTGCCAGCAACCGTCGGGGACAAGAAGCTTTCTTT. Amino acid sequence: CASNRRGQEAFF.

The chain links TRBV4-2 to TRBJ1-1; unclear D gene. Per germline, CDR1 LGHNA and CDR2 YNFKEQ. V was pared by 5 bases and J by 7 bases, with 14 bases between. The CDR3 extends over 13 amino acids. Written as DNA, the CDR3 is TGTGCCAGCAGCTATGGACTTGTGTATGAAGCTTTCTTT. Translation: CASSYGLVYEAFF.

This sequence joins TRBV12-3 or TRBV12-4 and TRBJ2-2, with 7 bases lining up with TRBD2. The CDR3 loop spans 16 amino acids. After removal of 0 bases from V and 8 bases from J, the junction contained 9 bases not matched to a gene. The CDR3 reads CASSLAPGEGMGELFF. The CDR3 DNA sequence: TGTGCCAGCAGTTTAGCGCCCGGGGAGGGGATGGGGGAGCTGTTTTTT.

This clonotype was seen more than once but under ten times. V gene TRBV9 combines with J gene TRBJ1-6; weak D call: TRBD1 (6 bases). The germline gives CDR1 SGDLS, CDR2 YYNGEE. V was cut by 4 bases and J by 8 bases, with 7 bases left in between. The CDR3 covers 12 residues. The CDR3 here is CASSYRDSPLHF. CDR3 DNA: TGTGCCAGCAGCTACAGGGATTCACCCCTCCACTTT.

The gene calls are TRBV10-3 and TRBJ2-1, with D unresolved. Germline loops: CDR1 ENHRY, CDR2 SYGVKD. V lost 2 bases to trimming and J lost 3 bases, with 5 bases between them. The CDR3 consists of 13 residues. Here the CDR3 reads CAISEPNYNEQFF. CDR3 nucleotide sequence: TGTGCCATCAGTGAGCCTAACTACAATGAGCAGTTCTTC.

The V and J genes are TRBV12-3 or TRBV12-4 and TRBJ2-5; D is possibly TRBD2 (6 bases). The CDR3 has 14 amino acids. V gave up 5 bases and J gave up 5 bases, with 15 bases separating them. In DNA, the CDR3 is TGTGCCAGCAGTCTCCGGACTACCGTGGAGACCCAGTACTTC. Translated, it gives CASSLRTTVETQYF.

This clonotype was detected only a few times. The CDR3 nucleotides are TGCAGTGCTAGACTTGACAGGGAGAATGGCTACACCTTC. This sequence encodes CSARLDRENGYTF. The chain is built from TRBV20-1 and TRBJ1-2; 7 bases agree with TRBD1. CDR1 and CDR2 from the germline V gene are DFQATT and SNEGSKA (reference sequence). The V segment lost 2 bases and the J segment 6 bases; nucleotides outside the gene matches: 6. CDR3 length: 13 residues.

The genes are TRBV5-1 and TRBJ2-1; TRBD2 matches 11 bases. The J segment lost 8 bases and the V segment lost 0 bases, leaving 4 bases of the junction unmatched. CDR3 length: 15 amino acids. Per germline, CDR1 SGHRS and CDR2 YFSETQ. The CDR3 coding sequence is TGCGCCAGCAGCTTGGCTAGCGGGGGGTCGTATGAGCAGTTCTTC. This encodes CASSLASGGSYEQFF. Based on the CDR3 plus reference TRBV5-1 and TRBJ2-1, the full variable domain is KAGVTQTPRYLIKTRGQQVTLSCSPISGHRSVSWYQQTPGQGLQFLFEYFSETQRNKGNFPGRFSGRQFSNSRSEMNVSTLELGDSALYLCASSLASGGSYEQFFGPGTRLTVL.

V is TRBV20-1 and J is TRBJ2-5; TRBD2 agrees at 14 bases. The germline V gene has CDR1 DFQATT and CDR2 SNEGSKA (reference sequence). CDR3 length equals 15 residues. The CDR3 sequence: CSGLAGGRYQETQYF. CDR3 coding DNA: TGCAGCGGACTAGCGGGGGGAAGGTACCAAGAGACCCAGTACTTC.

The chain has TRBV10-3 and TRBJ2-1; D uncertain. The ends were cut back, 4 bases at V and 4 bases at J, with 11 bases in the middle. CDR3 size: 14 residues. Germline loops: CDR1 ENHRY, CDR2 SYGVKD. CDR3 protein: CAISASSEYNEQFF. The CDR3 bases are TGTGCCATCAGTGCGTCTAGTGAATACAATGAGCAGTTCTTC.

The rearrangement joins TRBV24-1 to TRBJ2-5, with D perhaps matching TRBD1 or TRBD2 (5 bases each). Looked up from germline, CDR1 is KGHDR and CDR2 is SFDVKD. Trimming stripped 3 bases from V and 5 bases from J, with 15 bases between. CDR3 length: 15 amino acids. The CDR3 reads CATSDRDDLVETQYF. The CDR3 bases are TGTGCCACCAGTGATCGGGACGACCTTGTGGAGACCCAGTACTTC.

The chain joins TRBV29-1 to TRBJ2-5, with 13 bases identical to TRBD2. V dropped 3 bases and J dropped 0; count of bases not matched to a gene: 4. The germline V gene encodes CDR1 SQVTM and CDR2 ANQGSEA. The CDR3 has 16 amino acids. The CDR3 reads CSVDGLAGAHQETQYF. For the CDR3, the DNA is TGCAGCGTTGACGGACTAGCGGGGGCGCACCAAGAGACCCAGTACTTC.

The chain joins TRBV27 to TRBJ1-1; D might be TRBD1 (5 bases). Per germline, CDR1 MNHEY and CDR2 SMNVEV (reference sequence). The CDR3 spans 16 residues. Between the trimmed V and J ends, which lost 6 bases and 0 bases, there was a span of 17 bases. In DNA, the CDR3 is TGTGCCAGCAGACTCCAGGGATTTGGCATGAACACTGAAGCTTTCTTT. As protein: CASRLQGFGMNTEAFF.

This clonotype was observed a few times. This chain links TRBV12-3 or TRBV12-4 with TRBJ2-5; D is perhaps TRBD1 (6 bases). This CDR3 contains 17 residues. Trimming removed 4 bases from V and 0 bases from J, with 18 bases in between. The CDR3 region is CASSSKDSGAYQETQYF. The CDR3, as DNA: TGTGCCAGCAGTTCGAAGGACTCAGGGGCCTACCAAGAGACCCAGTACTTC.

This chain links TRBV12-3 or TRBV12-4 with TRBJ2-6; D may be TRBD1 (5 bases). This CDR3 comprises 15 residues. V lost 6 bases and J 4 bases, leaving 13 bases between the germline ends. As DNA, the CDR3 is TGTGCCAGCAGCCGACAGCTTTCGGGGGCCAACGTCCTGACTTTC. Translation: CASSRQLSGANVLTF.

The chain couples TRBV12-3 or TRBV12-4 to TRBJ2-2, with a weak D call TRBD2 (5 bases). This CDR3 region has 16 residues. Trimming left V 2 bases short and J 2 bases short, with 12 bases between. Here the CDR3 DNA reads TGTGCCAGCAGTTTAAGGCACCTAGCTAACACCGGGGAGCTGTTTTTT. Encoded protein: CASSLRHLANTGELFF.

V usage is TRBV4-3 and J usage is TRBJ2-7; 7 nucleotides match TRBD1. The ends lost 0 bases at V and 3 bases at J; junction bases unmatched: 5. CDR1 LGHNA and CDR2 YSLEER come from the germline V gene. The CDR3 totals 15 residues. CDR3 residues: CASSQESRGIYEQYF. CDR3 DNA: TGCGCCAGCAGCCAAGAAAGCAGGGGGATCTACGAGCAGTACTTC.

The J gene is TRBJ2-5, the V gene TRBV4-1; D is perhaps TRBD1 (6 bases). The end of the DNA is better explained by TRBJ2-7, so the J call may be wrong. CDR1 and CDR2 (germline): MGHRA, YSYEKL. The CDR3 contains 15 residues. Here the CDR3 reads CASSHGSGTSYEQYF. The DNA of the CDR3 is TGCGCCAGCAGCCACGGGTCCGGGACATCCTACGAGCAGTACTTC.

V is TRBV13 and J is TRBJ2-5, with a tentative D call TRBD2 (6 bases). Germline V gene lookup returns CDR1 PRHDT and CDR2 FYEKMQ (reference sequence). The CDR3 spans 13 residues. Trimming shortened V by 8 bases and J by 2 bases, and 12 bases separated the two germline ends. The CDR3 DNA reads TGTGCCAGCGTCGCTAGCGCACAAGAGACCCAGTACTTC. The encoded protein is CASVASAQETQYF.

V usage is TRBV19 and J usage is TRBJ1-1; a possible D gene is TRBD1 (5 bases). The germline V gene encodes CDR1 LNHDA and CDR2 SQIVND (reference sequence). CDR3 length: 16 amino acids. V lost 3 bases and J 3 bases, leaving 17 bases between the germline ends. This CDR3 reads CASSITWTEGDTEAFF. The DNA of the CDR3 is TGTGCCAGTAGTATTACGTGGACCGAAGGGGACACTGAAGCTTTCTTT.

J is TRBJ2-3 and V is TRBV29-1; 7 bases line up with TRBD1. Germline trimming cut 4 bases from V and 6 bases from J; bases unmatched to any gene: 10. Germline lookup yields CDR1 SQVTM and CDR2 ANQGSEA. The CDR3 contains 14 residues. In DNA form, the CDR3 reads TGCAGCGTTGGCCTGACAGGGATTCAGGATACGCAGTATTTT. It codes for CSVGLTGIQDTQYF.

A few counts support this clonotype. This rearrangement joins TRBV20-1 to TRBJ1-5, with 9 bases that match TRBD1. This CDR3 is built from 12 residues. V lost 6 bases, J lost 7 bases, and 4 bases stayed unmatched. CDR1 and CDR2 from the germline V gene are DFQATT and SNEGSKA (reference sequence). CDR3 residues: CSATTGGQPQHF. Here the CDR3 DNA reads TGCAGTGCCACGACAGGGGGACAGCCCCAGCATTTT.